This entry lists 22 T cell receptor beta chains sequenced from one sample in a study of PD-1 blockade in mismatch repair-deficient tumors. Repertoires were generated with immunoSEQ multiplex PCR, while TCRdb's copy carries only in-frame clones and drops some. The sample consists of 100,000 to 150,000 clones, roughly nine tenths of them appearing once. Sample: peripheral blood, taken 44 weeks after starting pembrolizumab. These receptors came from an adult with mismatch repair-deficient cancer.

The chain combines TRBV5-1 with TRBJ2-1; D not resolved. Trimming left V 2 bases short and J 4 bases short, with 7 bases between. Germline loops: CDR1 SGHRS, CDR2 YFSETQ. CDR3 length: 13 residues. CDR3 in amino acids: CASSLAVYNEQFF. Here the CDR3 DNA reads TGCGCCAGCAGCTTAGCAGTTTACAATGAGCAGTTCTTC.

The chain carries TRBV30 and TRBJ1-3; D remains ambiguous. The CDR3 runs 15 residues. Germline V gene sequence: CDR1 GTSNPN, CDR2 SVGIG (reference sequence). V lost 0 bases and J 0 bases, leaving 9 bases between the germline ends. For the CDR3, the DNA is TGTGCCTGGAGTGTACTGCGTTTCTCTGGAAACACCATATATTTT. Translated, it gives CAWSVLRFSGNTIYF.

The chain couples TRBV19 to TRBJ2-7, with 10 bases that match TRBD2. The germline V gene has CDR1 LNHDA and CDR2 SQIVND (reference sequence). V lost 7 bases and J lost 3; bases outside the gene matches: 3. CDR3 size: 13 residues. This chain's CDR3 is CASTSGSFYEQYF. The CDR3 coding sequence is TGTGCCAGTACTAGCGGGAGTTTCTACGAGCAGTACTTC. The full variable domain, completed using reference TRBV19 and TRBJ2-7, is DGGITQSPKYLFRKEGQNVTLSCEQNLNHDAMYWYRQDPGQGLRLIYYSQIVNDFQKGDIAEGYSVSREKKESFPLTVTSAQKNPTAFYLCASTSGSFYEQYFGPGTRLTVT.

The chain recombines TRBV10-3 with TRBJ2-7; D is possibly TRBD2 (6 bases). The CDR3 length is 19 residues. Trimming left V 0 bases short and J 3 bases short, with 24 bases between. Per the germline V gene, CDR1 is ENHRY and CDR2 is SYGVKD. The CDR3 loop reads CAISESGEVSYETFYEQYF. The CDR3 DNA reads TGTGCCATCAGTGAGTCAGGGGAGGTTTCCTACGAGACCTTCTACGAGCAGTACTTC.

The chain joins TRBV6-1 to TRBJ1-5; 10 nucleotides agree with TRBD1. With 1 base clipped from V and 6 bases from J, the junction kept 3 bases outside the gene matches. Germline CDR1 and CDR2: MNHNS and SASEGT. The CDR3 runs 15 residues. For the CDR3, the DNA is TGTGCCAGCAGTGAAGGAGGGACAGGGGCTCAGCCCCAGCATTTT. Its translation is CASSEGGTGAQPQHF.

V and J are TRBV6-1 and TRBJ2-1; possibly TRBD2 for D (6 bases). The CDR3 is 18 residues long. Trimming left V 3 bases short and J 5 bases short, with 23 bases between. Germline-derived CDR1 and CDR2 are MNHNS and SASEGT. The CDR3 sequence is CASSDFWWEADRNNEQFF. In DNA form, the CDR3 reads TGTGCCAGCAGTGATTTCTGGTGGGAGGCTGACCGCAACAATGAGCAGTTCTTC.

The chain joins TRBV5-8 to TRBJ2-7; 9 bases match TRBD1. Losses at the gene ends were 4 bases for V and 6 bases for J; bases not matched to a gene: 14. Germline CDR1 reads SGHTS; CDR2 reads YDEGEE. The CDR3 is made up of 16 amino acids. For the CDR3, the DNA is TGTGCCAGCAGCCCTTGGCTGGACAGGGGCCCTCGCGAGCAGTACTTC. It translates to CASSPWLDRGPREQYF.

The V gene is TRBV5-1, the J gene TRBJ2-2, with D possibly being TRBD1 or TRBD2 (5 bases each). This CDR3 contains 15 residues. V gave up 4 bases and J gave up 8 bases, with 18 bases separating them. Germline CDR1 SGHRS, CDR2 YFSETQ. The DNA for the CDR3 is TGCGCCAGCAGCACCCCTCCGGGACCAGGGGGGGAGCTGTTTTTT. It encodes CASSTPPGPGGELFF. The whole variable domain, remainder taken from reference TRBV5-1 and TRBJ2-2, is KAGVTQTPRYLIKTRGQQVTLSCSPISGHRSVSWYQQTPGQGLQFLFEYFSETQRNKGNFPGRFSGRQFSNSRSEMNVSTLELGDSALYLCASSTPPGPGGELFFGEGSRLTVL.

The chain links TRBV28 to TRBJ2-1; D is ambiguous. The V gene lost 7 bases and the J gene lost 7 bases, with 20 bases spanning the gap. Germline V lookup: CDR1 MDHEN, CDR2 SYDVKM. The CDR3 sequence is 15 residues long. The CDR3 DNA follows: TGTGCCAGCACCGCCAAGGGTGTATGGGTTAATGAGCAGTTCTTC. It encodes CASTAKGVWVNEQFF.

The chain employs TRBV27 and TRBJ2-1; 11 nucleotides align to TRBD2. Trimming cost V 5 bases and J 2 bases; bases outside gene matches: 8. From germline, CDR1 is MNHEY and CDR2 SMNVEV (reference sequence). This CDR3 comprises 17 residues. CDR3 loop: CASSPLAGGFPYNEQFF. In DNA form, the CDR3 reads TGTGCCAGCAGTCCCCTAGCGGGAGGATTTCCCTACAATGAGCAGTTCTTC.

This clone was picked up one time. The chain uses TRBV30 and TRBJ1-2; D is possibly TRBD1 (5 bases). The CDR3 totals 14 residues. Germline V gene sequence: CDR1 GTSNPN, CDR2 SVGIG (reference sequence). Deletions cut 3 bases from V and 5 bases from J, with 16 bases between. CDR3 DNA: TGTGCCTGGAGATCCGGGGCGGCTTCATATGGCTACACCTTC. Translated: CAWRSGAASYGYTF.

This sequence joins TRBV21-1 and TRBJ2-3; the table calls TRBD2, which could not be checked here. TRBV21-1 is listed as a pseudogene. This CDR3 region has 15 residues. This CDR3 reads CASSSSGALTDTQYF. CDR3 coding DNA: TGTGCCAGCAGCAGTAGCGGGGCCCTCACAGATACGCAGTATTTT.

DNA for the CDR3: TGTGCCAGCGGGCCCCTCTCTAGGGCGGGGACCCAGTACTTC. It codes for CASGPLSRAGTQYF. J is TRBJ2-5 and V is TRBV28, with D maybe TRBD2 (5 bases). The CDR3 has 14 residues. V was shortened by 8 bases and J by 7 bases, with 20 bases between the two germline ends. Per germline, CDR1 MDHEN and CDR2 SYDVKM.

This chain connects TRBV29-1 to TRBJ2-5; possibly TRBD1 for D (6 bases). The CDR3 is 15 residues long. Trimming left V 6 bases short and J 5 bases short, with 22 bases between. The germline V gene has CDR1 SQVTM and CDR2 ANQGSEA. Here the CDR3 reads CSVRSGTRPQETQYF. The CDR3 DNA reads as TGCAGCGTCCGGTCCGGGACACGGCCCCAGGAGACCCAGTACTTC.

The sample holds a few counts of this clone. The chain carries TRBV28 and TRBJ2-7; weak D call: TRBD2 (7 bases). The CDR3 is 13 amino acids. V dropped 2 bases and J dropped 7 bases, with 12 bases sitting between them. Germline CDR1 and CDR2: MDHEN and SYDVKM. In DNA form, the CDR3 reads TGTGCCAGCAGTTTAGAGGGAGGGGGGGAGCAGTACTTC. Translating it yields CASSLEGGGEQYF.

This clone has more than one count but fewer than ten. The rearrangement uses TRBV30 and TRBJ2-7; no definite D call. The CDR3 loop spans 11 amino acids. Germline CDR1 reads GTSNPN; CDR2 reads SVGIG (reference sequence). Trimming removed 2 bases at V and 7 bases at J, with 9 bases between. The CDR3 nucleotides are TGTGCCTGGAGTCTAGGGATGGAGCAGTACTTC. This sequence encodes CAWSLGMEQYF.

CDR3 region: CASSLLRTSGRSSQYNEQFF. CDR3 coding DNA: TGCGCCAGCAGCTTGCTACGGACTAGCGGGAGGTCGTCGCAATACAATGAGCAGTTCTTC. This chain links TRBV5-1 with TRBJ2-1; TRBD2 matches at 14 bases. With V trimmed by 1 base and J by 4 bases, 13 bases remained unmatched. This CDR3 has 20 amino acids. Per germline, CDR1 SGHRS and CDR2 YFSETQ. The full variable domain, with the rest looked up from reference TRBV5-1 and TRBJ2-1, is KAGVTQTPRYLIKTRGQQVTLSCSPISGHRSVSWYQQTPGQGLQFLFEYFSETQRNKGNFPGRFSGRQFSNSRSEMNVSTLELGDSALYLCASSLLRTSGRSSQYNEQFFGPGTRLTVL.

The chain links TRBV2 to TRBJ2-7, with TRBD1 matching over 10 bases. The CDR3 contains 20 residues. The trim removed 2 bases at V and 3 bases at J, leaving 19 bases unmatched. Per germline, CDR1 SNHLY and CDR2 FYNNEI. CDR3 residues: CASSEPRARLTGQGYYEQYF. The CDR3 DNA is TGTGCCAGCAGTGAACCCCGTGCCCGGCTGACGGGACAGGGGTACTACGAGCAGTACTTC. Full variable domain (remainder filled in from reference TRBV2 and TRBJ2-7): EPEVTQTPSHQVTQMGQEVILRCVPISNHLYFYWYRQILGQKVEFLVSFYNNEISEKSEIFDDQFSVERPDGSNFTLKIRSTKLEDSAMYFCASSEPRARLTGQGYYEQYFGPGTRLTVT.

The rearrangement joins TRBV5-1 to TRBJ2-5; TRBD2 matches at 8 bases. Germline CDR1 SGHRS, CDR2 YFSETQ. V was clipped by 2 bases and J by 5 bases; unmatched bases: 11. This CDR3 region has 16 residues. The CDR3 here is CASSFRSGSSGETQYF. Written as DNA, the CDR3 is TGCGCCAGCAGCTTTAGGAGCGGGAGTTCTGGGGAGACCCAGTACTTC.

The J gene is TRBJ1-2, the V gene TRBV30; 10 bases match TRBD1. From germline, CDR1 is GTSNPN and CDR2 SVGIG (reference sequence). This CDR3 region has 15 residues. The ends lost 4 bases at V and 5 bases at J; junction bases unmatched: 10. CDR3 loop: CAWTPGQGSLYGYTF. The CDR3 region has the DNA TGTGCCTGGACACCGGGACAGGGGTCCCTTTATGGCTACACCTTC.

This sequence joins TRBV27 and TRBJ2-3; the D is unclear. The ends were cut back, 6 bases at V and 0 bases at J, with 4 bases in the middle. Germline V gene data show CDR1 as MNHEY and CDR2 as SMNVEV (reference sequence). This CDR3 is built from 12 residues. CDR3 in DNA: TGTGCCAGCAGCCATAGCACAGATACGCAGTATTTT. Protein sequence: CASSHSTDTQYF.

The chain recombines TRBV7-2 with TRBJ2-5, with 8 positions matching TRBD2. The CDR3 has 19 amino acids. Germline V gives CDR1 SGHTA, CDR2 FQGNSA. Losses at the gene ends were 1 base for V and 0 bases for J; bases not matched to a gene: 13. The CDR3 coding sequence is TGTGCCAGCAGCTTAGGGTTGGCGGTGCCTAGCGGGTACCAAGAGACCCAGTACTTC. It yields the protein CASSLGLAVPSGYQETQYF.